Sequencing of this T cell receptor beta chain was carried out in a study of siplizumab effects on memory and regulatory T cells. General study findings and limits: The drug siplizumab significantly decreased the alloreactive sequences that could be traced to unstimulated CD4+ memory cells.

CDR1 SGHVS and CDR2 FNYEAQ come from the germline V gene. Trimming took 1 base from V and 0 from J, leaving 10 bases between them. The CDR3 has 16 residues. As for this clone: Antigen specificity is unknown.

The protocol was immunoSEQ multiplex PCR, while the TCRdb copy is restricted to in-frame clones and leaves out a portion. The sample records some 100,000 clones, about 94% being singletons. The sequence came from a human donor in good health. Sequences were obtained from non-Treg CD4+ T cells sorted from blood. This chain joins TRBV7-6 and TRBJ1-5, with a tentative D call TRBD1 (5 bases). DNA for the CDR3: TGTGCCAGCAGCTTAGAGGGGACTTATAGCAATCAGCCCCAGCATTTT. Amino acids: CASSLEGTYSNQPQHF.